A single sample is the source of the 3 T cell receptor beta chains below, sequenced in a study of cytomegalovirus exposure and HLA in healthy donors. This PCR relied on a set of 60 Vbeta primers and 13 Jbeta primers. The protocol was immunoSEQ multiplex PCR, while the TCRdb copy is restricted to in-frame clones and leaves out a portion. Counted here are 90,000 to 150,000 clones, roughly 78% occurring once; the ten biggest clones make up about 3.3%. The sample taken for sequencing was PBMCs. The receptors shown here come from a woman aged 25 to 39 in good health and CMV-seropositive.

The CDR3 DNA is TGTGCCAGCAGCAGAAGACAGGCCCAGGGAGGCTACACCTTC. This translates into CASSRRQAQGGYTF. V usage is TRBV5-4 and J usage is TRBJ1-2; D possibly corresponds to TRBD1 (6 bases). CDR1 and CDR2 from the germline V gene are SGHNT and YYREEE (reference sequence). This CDR3 region has 14 residues. Trimming took off 4 bases at V and 8 bases at J, with 18 bases between the two ends.

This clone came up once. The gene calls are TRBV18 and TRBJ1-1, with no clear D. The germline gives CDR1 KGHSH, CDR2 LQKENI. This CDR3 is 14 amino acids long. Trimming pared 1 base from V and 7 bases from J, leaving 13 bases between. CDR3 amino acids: CASSPQEGLIEAFF. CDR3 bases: TGTGCCAGCTCACCACAAGAGGGCCTGATTGAAGCTTTCTTT.

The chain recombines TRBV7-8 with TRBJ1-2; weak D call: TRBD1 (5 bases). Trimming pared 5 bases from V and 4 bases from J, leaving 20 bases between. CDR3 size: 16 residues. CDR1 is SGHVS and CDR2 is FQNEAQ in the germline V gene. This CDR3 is CASSPVGQGLTYGYTF. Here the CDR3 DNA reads TGTGCCAGCAGCCCGGTGGGCCAGGGCCTTACCTATGGCTACACCTTC. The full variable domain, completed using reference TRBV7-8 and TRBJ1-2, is GAGVSQSPRYKVAKRGQDVALRCDPISGHVSLFWYQQALGQGPEFLTYFQNEAQLDKSGLPSDRFFAERPEGSVSTLKIQRTQQEDSAVYLCASSPVGQGLTYGYTFGSGTRLTVV.